This T cell receptor (beta chain) appears in the sequencing data of a study of beta chain features in type 1 diabetes. Study-level findings and limits: For Type 1 diabetes patients, all four CD4+ subsets carried TCRB CDR3s that were moderately but significantly shorter. cDNA-based sequencing might over-represent cells highly expressing TCR. Among type 1 diabetes patients, VDJ junctions had fewer insertions and more deletions.

This clone was seen a few times. Its antigen is not known. Central memory, naive, regulatory and stem cell-like memory CD4+ cells were sorted by CD45RO/CCR7/CD25/CD127/CD95/CD27. Populations obtained by sorting all exceeded 95% purity. As every portion of the isolated RNA was reverse transcribed, the sequencing read expressed TCRB transcripts. Profiling relied on immunoSEQ multiplex PCR, and the TCRdb table lists in-frame clones only, not all of them. The sample contains approximately 140,000 clones, about 10% of which appear only once. Trimming left V 5 bases short and J 1 base short, with 9 bases between. This CDR3 contains 15 residues. CDR1 and CDR2 (germline): SGHAT, FQNNGV.

This chain connects TRBV11-2 to TRBJ2-6; perhaps TRBD1 as D (6 bases). The specimen was central memory CD4+ T cells from blood. The sequence was collected from a man aged 30-40 years with type 1 diabetes. CDR3 sequence: CASSTGWSGANVLTF. CDR3 nucleotides: TGTGCCAGCAGCACAGGGTGGTCTGGGGCCAACGTCCTGACTTTC.